The 28 T cell receptor beta chains given below trace back to one sample, sequenced in a study of T cell changes during pregnancy in multiple sclerosis. Clones were read by immunoSEQ multiplex PCR, and TCRdb kept only the in-frame ones, dropping some. This sample carries over 35,000 clones, 85% to 90% of them seen once, and the ten largest clones take approximately 0.5%. The sequencing used CD4+ T cells from peripheral blood mononuclear cells, collected in the second trimester of pregnancy. Receptors originate from a female donor with multiple sclerosis, enrolled in a pregnancy study.

J is TRBJ1-5 and V is TRBV30; the match to TRBD1 covers 9 bases. The CDR3 is 20 amino acids. Trimming removed 5 bases from V and 3 bases from J; junction bases left unmatched: 23. The germline gives CDR1 GTSNPN, CDR2 SVGIG (reference sequence). Written as DNA, the CDR3 is TGTGCCTGGGATCGCCGTACCGGGACAGGGAGCCCTCGGGACAATCAGCCCCAGCATTTT. Protein product: CAWDRRTGTGSPRDNQPQHF.

This clone was recorded once. The rearrangement links TRBV4-2 to TRBJ2-7; TRBD1 aligns across 7 bases. CDR1 is LGHNA, CDR2 YNFKEQ, per germline. The CDR3 is made up of 15 amino acids. Trimming removed 0 bases from V and 3 bases from J; junction bases left unmatched: 5. The CDR3 sequence is CASSQDIGQDYEQYF. For the CDR3, the DNA is TGTGCCAGCAGCCAAGATATCGGACAGGACTACGAGCAGTACTTC.

The V call is TRBV18, the J call TRBJ2-6, with 8 bases identical to TRBD1. Germline loops: CDR1 KGHSH, CDR2 LQKENI. CDR3 length: 19 residues. V was clipped by 3 bases and J by 0 bases; unmatched bases: 10. CDR3 protein: CASSPSRTGLSSGANVLTF. The DNA for the CDR3 is TGTGCCAGCTCACCTTCTAGGACAGGGTTGAGCTCTGGGGCCAACGTCCTGACTTTC.

V and J are TRBV18 and TRBJ2-1; a weak D match, TRBD1 (5 bases). The V gene's germline CDR1 is KGHSH and CDR2 LQKENI. The V gene lost 2 bases and the J gene lost 3 bases, with 8 bases spanning the gap. The CDR3 is 14 amino acids. The chain's CDR3 is CASSPAGLYNEQFF. CDR3 bases: TGTGCCAGCTCACCAGCAGGGCTCTACAATGAGCAGTTCTTC.

V and J are TRBV7-2 and TRBJ2-1; D gene uncertain. Trimming pared 5 bases from V and 7 bases from J, leaving 15 bases between. The CDR3 totals 14 residues. CDR1 is SGHTA and CDR2 is FQGNSA in the germline V gene. The CDR3 nucleotides read TGTGCCAGCAGCCGATTTCAGTCCGGGAATGAGCAGTTCTTC. This translates into CASSRFQSGNEQFF.

The rearrangement joins TRBV7-2 to TRBJ2-6, with a weak D call TRBD2 (7 bases). V was clipped by 1 base and J by 15 bases, with 13 bases between them. CDR3 length equals 13 residues. The germline V gene has CDR1 SGHTA and CDR2 FQGNSA. The CDR3 DNA sequence: TGTGCCAGCAGCTTAGAAGAGGGGGGGCGCCTGACTTTC. Protein sequence: CASSLEEGGRLTF.

The J gene is TRBJ2-7, the V gene TRBV11-2; no firm D call. Germline-derived CDR1 and CDR2 are SGHAT and FQNNGV. The CDR3 spans 14 residues. V gave up 0 bases and J gave up 3 bases, with 9 bases separating them. The CDR3 sequence: CASSLDRVRYEQYF. The CDR3 DNA follows: TGTGCCAGCAGCTTAGACCGGGTCCGCTACGAGCAGTACTTC.

The V and J genes are TRBV14 and TRBJ2-5, with unresolved D. V lost 0 bases to trimming and J lost 2 bases, with 10 bases between them. Germline CDR1 is SGHDN and CDR2 is FVKESK. This CDR3 has 15 amino acids. The CDR3 is CASSQDQQRQETQYF. Here the CDR3 DNA reads TGTGCCAGCAGCCAAGATCAGCAGCGTCAAGAGACCCAGTACTTC.

The rearrangement uses TRBV4-3 and TRBJ2-3; 13 nucleotides align to TRBD2. The CDR3 extends over 17 amino acids. J was trimmed by 6 bases and V by 0 bases; bases with no gene match: 6. Germline CDR1 reads LGHNA; CDR2 reads YSLEER. In DNA, the CDR3 is TGCGCCAGCAGCCAAGAGACTAGCGGGGGGCCGGGCGATACGCAGTATTTT. Its translation: CASSQETSGGPGDTQYF.

The CDR3 is CASSLRDNTDTQYF. CDR3 bases: TGTGCCAGCAGCTTAAGGGACAACACAGATACGCAGTATTTT. The chain carries TRBV7-9 and TRBJ2-3, with D maybe TRBD1 (6 bases). The CDR3 covers 14 residues. Germline-derived CDR1 and CDR2 are SEHNR and FQNEAQ (reference sequence). Trimming removed 2 bases from V and 2 bases from J, with 8 bases in between.

V gene TRBV18 combines with J gene TRBJ2-5; TRBD1 is a possible D gene (6 bases). V was pared by 3 bases and J by 1 base, with 12 bases between. Germline loops: CDR1 KGHSH, CDR2 LQKENI. There are 15 residues in the CDR3. CDR3 in amino acids: CASSPPTGLQETQYF. DNA for the CDR3: TGTGCCAGCTCACCGCCGACAGGCCTCCAAGAGACCCAGTACTTC.

V is TRBV7-2 and J is TRBJ2-5, with 11 bases lining up with TRBD1. The length of the CDR3 is 15 residues. J was trimmed by 6 bases and V by 6 bases; bases with no gene match: 9. Germline loops: CDR1 SGHTA, CDR2 FQGNSA. Written as DNA, the CDR3 is TGTGCCAGCAGAGAAGGACAGGGGGCCACGAAGACCCAGTACTTC. Translating it yields CASREGQGATKTQYF.

The J gene is TRBJ2-1, the V gene TRBV19, with no clear D. Germline loops: CDR1 LNHDA, CDR2 SQIVND (reference sequence). The V gene lost 3 bases and the J gene lost 8 bases, with 11 bases spanning the gap. This CDR3 region has 13 residues. As DNA, the CDR3 is TGTGCCAGTAGTATGTACAGAACATATGAGCAGTTCTTC. This sequence encodes CASSMYRTYEQFF. Variable domain in full (rest from reference TRBV19 and TRBJ2-1): DGGITQSPKYLFRKEGQNVTLSCEQNLNHDAMYWYRQDPGQGLRLIYYSQIVNDFQKGDIAEGYSVSREKKESFPLTVTSAQKNPTAFYLCASSMYRTYEQFFGPGTRLTVL.

In DNA form, the CDR3 reads TGTGCCAGCAGCTTGCGACTAGCGGGATCCGAGCAGTACTTC. Its translation: CASSLRLAGSEQYF. This chain links TRBV5-4 with TRBJ2-7; 11 nucleotides agree with TRBD2. Germline V gives CDR1 SGHNT, CDR2 YYREEE (reference sequence). CDR3 length: 14 residues. Trimming cost V 1 base and J 6 bases; bases outside gene matches: 3.

The chain combines TRBV6-6 with TRBJ2-2, with D perhaps matching TRBD2 (6 bases). The V and J ends lost 11 bases and 3 bases respectively, with 13 bases between them. The CDR3 contains 13 residues. Germline assignment: CDR1 MNHNY and CDR2 SVGAGI (reference sequence). This chain's CDR3 is CAGLQRDTGELFF. The DNA for the CDR3 is TGTGCCGGTCTGCAGCGGGACACCGGGGAGCTGTTTTTT.

This chain links TRBV10-2 with TRBJ2-7; 7 nucleotides agree with TRBD1. Germline lookup yields CDR1 WSHSY and CDR2 SAAADI. J gave up 2 bases and V 0 bases, and 7 bases lay outside the gene matches. The CDR3 runs to 16 residues. Here the CDR3 DNA reads TGCGCCAGCAGTGAGTCGAAGGCAGGGGGAACCTACGAGCAGTACTTC. Translating it yields CASSESKAGGTYEQYF.

This chain uses TRBV13 with TRBJ2-1; 7 nucleotides align to TRBD1. From germline, CDR1 is PRHDT and CDR2 FYEKMQ (reference sequence). This CDR3 contains 15 residues. With V trimmed by 5 bases and J by 0 bases, 4 bases remained unmatched. The CDR3 nucleotides read TGTGCCAGCAGCAAAAACAGGGGCTCCTACAATGAGCAGTTCTTC. It specifies CASSKNRGSYNEQFF.

This clone has only a few counts. The gene calls are TRBV10-3 and TRBJ2-5, with D perhaps TRBD1 (5 bases). V lost 5 bases and J lost 5, with 9 bases in between. This CDR3 spans 12 amino acids. Germline lookup yields CDR1 ENHRY and CDR2 SYGVKD. The CDR3 region is CAISQGGETQYF. Written as DNA, the CDR3 is TGTGCCATCAGTCAGGGTGGGGAGACCCAGTACTTC.

This clone appeared a single time. V gene TRBV5-1 combines with J gene TRBJ2-3; 9 bases agree with TRBD2. The junction had 7 bases not matched to a gene; V was cut back by 0 bases and J by 2 bases. Germline values: CDR1 SGHRS, CDR2 YFSETQ. The CDR3 runs to 17 residues. CDR3 DNA: TGCGCCAGCAGCTTGGCCGGCGGGAGGGCGAACACAGATACGCAGTATTTT. Residues: CASSLAGGRANTDTQYF.

V gene TRBV5-5 combines with J gene TRBJ1-5; possible D gene TRBD1, 5 bases. The CDR3 runs to 15 residues. Germline CDR1 SGHKS, CDR2 YYEKEE (reference sequence). V lost 4 bases to trimming and J lost 0 bases, with 11 bases between them. CDR3 loop: CASSRDRLSNQPQHF. The DNA of the CDR3 is TGTGCCAGCAGCCGAGACAGACTTAGCAATCAGCCCCAGCATTTT.

The chain links TRBV4-1 to TRBJ1-1; TRBD1 might be the D (5 bases). This CDR3 has 16 amino acids. With 8 bases removed from V and 11 bases from J, the gap between germline ends came to 30 bases. Germline V gene lookup returns CDR1 MGHRA and CDR2 YSYEKL. CDR3 DNA sequence: TGCGCCAGCCGCGATCCCCTGGTGGAGGGGATTGGAGAGGCTTTCTTT. This sequence encodes CASRDPLVEGIGEAFF.

The chain employs TRBV6-1 and TRBJ1-3; D may be TRBD1 (6 bases). Germline CDR1 and CDR2: MNHNS and SASEGT. This CDR3 has 15 residues. V lost 5 bases and J 0 bases, leaving 11 bases between the germline ends. The DNA for the CDR3 is TGTGCCAGCAGTACAGGACAGAGCTCTGGAAACACCATATATTTT. Its protein is CASSTGQSSGNTIYF.

The V and J genes are TRBV7-9 and TRBJ2-1, with D perhaps matching TRBD2 (6 bases). The V end was cut by 1 base, the J end by 0 bases, with 10 bases between. Germline-derived CDR1 and CDR2 are SEHNR and FQNEAQ (reference sequence). The CDR3 has 16 amino acids. The CDR3 bases are TGTGCCAGCAGCTTAGAGGGGAGGAGCTCCTACAATGAGCAGTTCTTC. This gives the protein CASSLEGRSSYNEQFF.

The chain links TRBV9 to TRBJ2-2, with D perhaps matching TRBD1 (5 bases). The length of the CDR3 is 14 residues. Trimming removed 0 bases from V and 4 bases from J, with 7 bases in between. Germline loops: CDR1 SGDLS, CDR2 YYNGEE. CDR3: CASSVEQGTGELFF. The CDR3, as DNA: TGTGCCAGCAGCGTAGAGCAGGGCACCGGGGAGCTGTTTTTT. The full variable domain, rest sourced from reference TRBV9 and TRBJ2-2, is DSGVTQTPKHLITATGQRVTLRCSPRSGDLSVYWYQQSLDQGLQFLIQYYNGEERAKGNILERFSAQQFPDLHSELNLSSLELGDSALYFCASSVEQGTGELFFGEGSRLTVL.

The chain recombines TRBV9 with TRBJ2-3; maybe TRBD2 (6 bases). V lost 3 bases and J 3 bases, leaving 14 bases between the germline ends. The germline CDR1 and CDR2 sequences are SGDLS and YYNGEE. The CDR3 spans 15 residues. The CDR3 bases are TGTGCCAGCAGCGCTTATAGCGGTTGGACAGATACGCAGTATTTT. Translating gives CASSAYSGWTDTQYF.

This chain uses TRBV5-6 with TRBJ1-1; tentative D call: TRBD1 (6 bases). The CDR3 loop spans 14 amino acids. The V end was cut by 2 bases, the J end by 1 base, with 9 bases between. The germline gives CDR1 SGHDT, CDR2 YYEEEE. CDR3 sequence: CASSLPTGNTEAFF. In nucleotides, the CDR3 is TGTGCCAGCAGCTTACCGACAGGGAACACTGAAGCTTTCTTT.

CDR3 loop: CASSPPQTSGSTDTQYF. CDR3 DNA: TGCGCCAGCAGCCCACCGCAAACTAGCGGGAGCACAGATACGCAGTATTTT. The rearrangement uses TRBV5-1 and TRBJ2-3; TRBD2 aligns across 9 bases. Trimming at V came to 4 bases and at J to 0 bases, leaving 9 bases not matched to a gene. There are 17 residues in the CDR3. Germline-derived CDR1 and CDR2 are SGHRS and YFSETQ.

This sequence joins TRBV5-1 and TRBJ1-1; D not resolved. CDR3 size: 13 residues. With 5 bases removed from V and 0 bases from J, the gap between germline ends came to 8 bases. CDR1 and CDR2 (germline): SGHRS, YFSETQ. The CDR3 loop is CASSSPMNTEAFF. The CDR3 DNA reads TGCGCCAGCAGTTCACCTATGAACACTGAAGCTTTCTTT. The variable domain in full, with the rest retrieved from reference TRBV5-1 and TRBJ1-1, is KAGVTQTPRYLIKTRGQQVTLSCSPISGHRSVSWYQQTPGQGLQFLFEYFSETQRNKGNFPGRFSGRQFSNSRSEMNVSTLELGDSALYLCASSSPMNTEAFFGQGTRLTVV.